The clone carrying this TCR beta chain has only a few counts. Generated by immunoSEQ multiplex PCR, the TCRdb table keeps only in-frame clones and is missing some. The sample records about 110,000 clones, more than 75% being singletons. The CDR3 runs 17 residues. From germline, CDR1 is SQVTM and CDR2 ANQGSEA. V shed 5 bases, J shed 0 bases, and the junction held 8 bases outside the gene matches. The sample is drawn from a study of blood T cell repertoires in COVID-19. Study in general: PBMCs, B-cell-depleted T cells, or T cells were the source of the cDNA or gDNA that made up the material.

This sequence was found in a man between 65 and 85 years old with acute or convalescent COVID-19. Sequencing was done on a sample of peripheral blood. The J gene is TRBJ2-2, the V gene TRBV29-1, with 11 bases identical to TRBD2. This chain's CDR3 is CSVFGLAGGTNTGELFF. DNA of the CDR3: TGCAGCGTTTTCGGTCTAGCGGGGGGAACGAACACCGGGGAGCTGTTTTTT.